The clone carrying this TCR beta chain was detected only once. The antigen is unknown. Regarding treatment: 15 to 20 received Ad26.COV2.S at low or high dose, single or two shots; about 5 received placebo; per-sample allocation not given. On day 63 after the first injection, vaccine and placebo recipients gave samples. In Boston, an adult donor aged 18-55 years took part. Built on an Ad26 vector, the vaccine expressed Wuhan-strain SARS-CoV-2 spike. This entry belongs to a study of Ad26.COV2.S vaccination and SARS-CoV-2 variants. The overall study: As a participant in COV1001, the donor was in the Ad26.COV2.S trial arm.

The CDR3 totals 15 residues. Germline lookup yields CDR1 LNHNV and CDR2 YYDKDF (reference sequence). J lost 6 bases, V lost 1 base, and 8 bases had no gene match. Profiled with immunoSEQ multiplex PCR; TCRdb holds only in-frame clones, not every one. The table records hundreds of thousands of clones, 85% of them present only once. Study-level results: Spike-specific TCR breadth in vaccine recipients exceeded that seen in placebo recipients.

This chain connects TRBV15 to TRBJ1-1; 7 bases are a match to TRBD1. This receptor was obtained from a person between 18 and 65 years old who received the Ad26.COV2.S COVID-19 vaccine or a placebo. This specimen consisted of peripheral blood, obtained in a trial of Ad26.COV2.S vaccine versus placebo. The CDR3 reads CATSRADREVAEAFF. In nucleotides, the CDR3 is TGTGCCACCAGCAGAGCCGACAGGGAAGTCGCTGAAGCTTTCTTT. Full variable domain (outside the CDR3, taken from reference TRBV15 and TRBJ1-1): DAMVIQNPRYQVTQFGKPVTLSCSQTLNHNVMYWYQQKSSQAPKLLFHYYDKDFNNEADTPDNFQSRRPNTSFCFLDIRSPGLGDTAMYLCATSRADREVAEAFFGQGTRLTVV.